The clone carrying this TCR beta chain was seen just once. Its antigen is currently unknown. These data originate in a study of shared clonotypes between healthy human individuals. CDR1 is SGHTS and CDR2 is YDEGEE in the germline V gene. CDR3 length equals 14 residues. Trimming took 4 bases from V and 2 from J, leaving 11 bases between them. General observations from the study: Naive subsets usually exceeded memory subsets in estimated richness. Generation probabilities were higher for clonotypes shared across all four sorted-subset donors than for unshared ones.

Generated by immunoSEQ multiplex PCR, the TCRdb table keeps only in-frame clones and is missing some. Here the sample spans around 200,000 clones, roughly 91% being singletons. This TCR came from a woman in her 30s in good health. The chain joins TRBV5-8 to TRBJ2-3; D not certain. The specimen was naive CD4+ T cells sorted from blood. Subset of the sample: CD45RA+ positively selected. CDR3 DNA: TGTGCCAGCAGCCCCTATTTAAACACAGATACGCAGTATTTT. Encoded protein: CASSPYLNTDTQYF.